This T cell receptor (beta chain) was obtained from a study of CD8 T cells in Susac syndrome. Sequencing targeted TCR beta in blood CD8+ and CD4+ T cells. TEMRA cells were FACS-enriched, while CD8+ and CD4+ T cells were negatively isolated. Germline V gene sequence: CDR1 SGHDT, CDR2 YYEEEE. There are 15 residues in the CDR3. The V and J ends lost 0 bases and 1 base respectively, with 11 bases between them. Random hexamers primed reverse transcription of about 0.45 to 1 ug RNA. With immunoSEQ multiplex PCR, TCR beta CDR3 was amplified across 54 Vbeta and 13 Jbeta. TCRdb called the immunoSEQ multiplex PCR reads again in MiXCR, with one record for every CDR3 protein. This sample has about 250,000 distinct CDR3 sequences, with just under 95% found just once.

The TCR sequence derives from a human donor with multiple sclerosis. The gene calls are TRBV5-6 and TRBJ2-7; D remains ambiguous. Sequenced: CD4+ T cells from PBMCs. As DNA, the CDR3 is TGTGCCAGCAGCTTGGGGCGACTGGGGTCCTACGAGCAGTACTTC. This translates into CASSLGRLGSYEQYF.